The 2 T cell receptor beta chains presented below share a single source sample, sequenced in a study of shared clonotypes between healthy human individuals. Libraries were prepared by immunoSEQ multiplex PCR; TCRdb keeps only in-frame clonotypes and omits some of them. Among about 470,000 clones listed, roughly 77% were seen once. Material for sequencing was PBMCs. All receptors come from a woman in her forties in good health. Some clones in this sample may be carry-over from other donors' samples.

The genes are TRBV4-1 and TRBJ1-1; D is perhaps TRBD1 (5 bases). V gave up 0 bases and J gave up 3 bases, with 8 bases separating them. The germline gives CDR1 MGHRA, CDR2 YSYEKL. The CDR3 extends over 14 amino acids. The CDR3: CASSQEGEDTEAFF. CDR3 DNA: TGCGCCAGCAGCCAAGAAGGGGAGGACACTGAAGCTTTCTTT.

The chain employs TRBV5-4 and TRBJ2-1, with 12 nucleotides matching TRBD2. V was pared by 6 bases and J by 9 bases, with 7 bases of the junction left unmatched. The length of the CDR3 is 14 residues. Germline V lookup: CDR1 SGHNT, CDR2 YYREEE (reference sequence). CDR3 DNA sequence: TGTGCCAGCAACCCCGGGACTAGCGGGTCTGAGCAGTTCTTC. Translation: CASNPGTSGSEQFF.